These 4 T cell receptor beta chains originate from one sample sequenced in a study of CD8 T cells in ankylosing spondylitis. TCRdb called the 5' RACE reads again in MiXCR, with one record for every CDR3 protein. The sample includes hundreds of thousands of distinct CDR3 sequences, roughly a third of them seen just once. The sequencing sample was made of blood, either unsorted or a sorted T cell fraction (not recorded which). These receptors originate from a male donor with ankylosing spondylitis or in good health (not recorded which).

Only a few counts were recorded for this clonotype. J is TRBJ1-2 and V is TRBV6-1, with D perhaps TRBD1 (5 bases). From germline, CDR1 is MNHNS and CDR2 SASEGT. CDR3 length: 14 residues. The germline V and J ends were trimmed by 4 bases and 2 bases, with 11 bases remaining between them. The CDR3 sequence: CASSGSPGNYGYTF. The CDR3 DNA reads as TGTGCCAGCAGTGGGTCGCCAGGGAACTATGGCTACACCTTC.

The chain couples TRBV6-5 to TRBJ2-2, with 10 positions matching TRBD2. V was clipped by 2 bases and J by 4 bases; unmatched bases: 1. CDR3 length: 15 amino acids. CDR1 is MNHEY, CDR2 SVGAGI, per germline. The CDR3 region is CASSYGTSVTGELFF. The CDR3 nucleotides are TGTGCCAGCAGTTACGGGACTAGCGTCACCGGGGAGCTGTTTTTT.

Only a few counts were recorded for this clonotype. The chain joins TRBV7-3 to TRBJ2-3; 8 positions agree with TRBD2. V trimming: 5 bases; J trimming: 0 bases; junction bases outside the gene matches: 4. Germline assignment: CDR1 SGHTA and CDR2 FQGTGA. The CDR3 has 15 amino acids. CDR3 sequence (DNA): TGTGCCAGCAGCCGAGCGGGGGTGAGCACAGATACGCAGTATTTT. This translates into CASSRAGVSTDTQYF.

The table lists this clonotype with a few counts. The genes are TRBV6-1 and TRBJ2-5; the match to TRBD2 covers 11 bases. The CDR3 sequence is 13 residues long. Losses at the gene ends were 11 bases for V and 1 base for J; bases not matched to a gene: 3. Germline CDR1 and CDR2: MNHNS and SASEGT. CDR3 sequence reads: CAVTSGGQETQYF. CDR3 DNA: TGTGCCGTCACTAGCGGGGGCCAAGAGACCCAGTACTTC.